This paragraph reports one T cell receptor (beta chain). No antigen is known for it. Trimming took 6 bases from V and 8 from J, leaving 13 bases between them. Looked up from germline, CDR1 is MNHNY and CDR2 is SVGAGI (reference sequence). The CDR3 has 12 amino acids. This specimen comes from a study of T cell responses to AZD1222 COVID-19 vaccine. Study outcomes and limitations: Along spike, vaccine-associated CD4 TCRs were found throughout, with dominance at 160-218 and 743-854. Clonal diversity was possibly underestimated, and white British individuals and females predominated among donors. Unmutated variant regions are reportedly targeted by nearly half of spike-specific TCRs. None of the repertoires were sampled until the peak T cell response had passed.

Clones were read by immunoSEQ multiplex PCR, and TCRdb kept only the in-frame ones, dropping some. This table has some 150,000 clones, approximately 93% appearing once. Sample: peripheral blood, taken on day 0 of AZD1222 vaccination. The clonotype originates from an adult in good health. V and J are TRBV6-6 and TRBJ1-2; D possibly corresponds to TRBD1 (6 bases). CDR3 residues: CASRTYRDGYTF. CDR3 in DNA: TGTGCCAGCAGGACCTACAGGGACGGCTACACCTTC.